This TCR beta chain is drawn from a study of shared clonotypes between healthy human individuals. Study overall: Donor composition was a couple of women and three men, aged 18 to 49.

This CDR3 spans 16 amino acids. V lost 0 bases to trimming and J lost 3 bases; unmatched junction nucleotides: 5. Germline assignment: CDR1 MNHNS and CDR2 SASEGT. Sequencing used immunoSEQ multiplex PCR; TCRdb keeps in-frame clones, though not all of them. The table lists some 2 million clones, about 95% of them singletons, with approximately 1.2% in the top ten. Only CD45RO-negative cells positively selected for CCR7 counted as naive CD8 cells, so terminally differentiated effector memory CD45RA+ cells were excluded. Remarks on this clone: Its matching antigen is unknown.

Study results and limitations: Some clonotypes were shared by all four sorted-subset donors, while others were not shared. The non-shared ones had lower generation probabilities than the shared ones.

The sequencing sample was made of naive CD8+ T cells sorted from blood. The clonotype comes from a man younger than 35 in good health. The V gene is TRBV6-1, the J gene TRBJ2-1; 7 bases map to TRBD1. CDR3 amino acids: CASSEAWDSYYNEQFF. CDR3 DNA: TGTGCCAGCAGTGAAGCGTGGGACAGCTACTACAATGAGCAGTTCTTC.